The entry below describes one T cell receptor (beta chain). Its antigen is not known. With 9 bases removed from V and 4 bases from J, the gap between germline ends came to 15 bases. Germline lookup yields CDR1 SNHLY and CDR2 FYNNEI. This CDR3 is built from 13 residues. This record comes from a study of T cells in Graves' hyperthyroidism and ophthalmopathy. Whole-study results and caveats: Most clonotypes that expanded in the thyroid above 0.001 also showed up in blood. Before onset, by a median of approximately 6.8 months, the model predicted ophthalmopathy.

Clinicians diagnosed patients from clinical symptoms, serum thyroxine and TRAb, thyroid ultrasound and orbital computed tomography. Amplified regions were TCR beta CDR3 sequences from RNA transcripts. When the TCR CDR3 underwent first-round RT-PCR, the HTBI primer set was used. One entry per CDR3 protein results from TCRdb running MiXCR on the multiplex PCR reads. The repertoire includes about 350,000 distinct CDR3 sequences, over 11% of them detected once, and 20% to 25% sits in the top ten. The receptor's source is a woman younger than 45 with Graves' hyperthyroidism. The chain links TRBV2 to TRBJ2-5; D remains ambiguous. What was sequenced was blood. The CDR3 bases are TGTGCCAGTTTCCAGAGCTCGGGAGAGACCCAGTACTTC. Its protein is CASFQSSGETQYF.